Listed here are 9 T cell receptor delta chains from one sample, sequenced in a study of gamma-delta chains in newborns, infants, children. TCRdb fed the reads to CATT. Found here are thousands of delta-chain clones, 6.2% of them singletons; the top ten hold roughly a sixth. Sequencing was carried out using blood. Every receptor here comes from a child who was a newborn, infant or young child, either healthy, febrile or measles-vaccinated (not recorded which).

The chain is built from TRDV1 and TRDJ1, with TRDD3 matching over 9 bases. Matching the DNA to germline supplied the J gene, which TCRdb does not give. Germline V gene sequence: CDR1 TSWWSYY, CDR2 QGS. V was pared by 2 bases and J by 0 bases, with 7 bases of the junction left unmatched. The CDR3 has 17 residues. The CDR3 loop reads CALGEAYTGGDTDKLIF. The CDR3 DNA reads TGTGCTCTTGGGGAAGCCTACACTGGGGGAGACACCGATAAACTCATCTTT.

The J gene is TRDJ3, the V gene TRDV2; D ambiguous. The J gene is absent in TCRdb and was assigned here via DNA matching to germline. The length of the CDR3 is 19 residues. Germline V gene data show CDR1 as GEAIGNYY and CDR2 as EKD. Between the trimmed V and J ends, which lost 3 bases and 0 bases, there was a span of 17 bases. This CDR3 is CACDGVRGPSSWDTRQMFF. The CDR3 nucleotides are TGTGCCTGTGACGGAGTCAGGGGCCCAAGCTCCTGGGACACCCGACAGATGTTTTTC.

This clone showed up just a few times. The same CDR3 is also encoded by other DNA sequences in this sample. The chain carries TRDV2 and TRDJ3; possible D gene TRDD3, 6 bases. The V gene lost 1 base and the J gene lost 0 bases, with 12 bases spanning the gap. This CDR3 spans 18 amino acids. Germline V gene lookup returns CDR1 GEAIGNYY and CDR2 EKD. CDR3 sequence: CACDTLGYSSWDTRQMFF. CDR3 DNA sequence: TGTGCCTGTGACACTCTGGGATATAGCTCCTGGGACACCCGACAGATGTTTTTC.

This clone was counted only a few times. This sample includes further DNA sequences coding for the same CDR3. The chain is built from TRDV2 and TRDJ1; 12 nucleotides line up with TRDD3. The CDR3 contains 17 residues. V lost 0 bases to trimming and J lost 8 bases; unmatched junction nucleotides: 12. CDR1 is GEAIGNYY, CDR2 EKD, per germline. The CDR3: CACDTVLTGGYRDKLIF. The CDR3 nucleotides read TGTGCCTGTGACACCGTCCTTACTGGGGGATACCGAGACAAACTCATCTTT.

Only a few counts were recorded for this clone. This chain joins TRDV1 and TRDJ1; D might be TRDD3 (5 bases). CDR3 length: 19 amino acids. Germline V CDR1 and CDR2: TSWWSYY, QGS. V lost 4 bases, J lost 0 bases, and 24 bases lay in between. The CDR3 reads CALGALSLGIRGYTDKLIF. The CDR3 region has the DNA TGTGCTCTTGGGGCCCTTTCCCTAGGGATTCGGGGGTACACCGATAAACTCATCTTT.

Points on this clone: The sample holds other DNA sequences that translate to the same CDR3. The rearrangement links TRDV2 to TRDJ3, with TRDD3 matching 8 bases. CDR1 and CDR2 (germline): GEAIGNYY, EKD. The CDR3 contains 19 residues. V trimming: 3 bases; J trimming: 0 bases; junction bases outside the gene matches: 9. The CDR3 spells CACDPTGGPSSWDTRQMFF. CDR3 coding DNA: TGTGCCTGTGACCCGACTGGGGGCCCGAGCTCCTGGGACACCCGACAGATGTTTTTC.

This clone was seen more than once but under ten times. The chain carries TRDV2 and TRDJ1, with 7 bases aligning to TRDD3. This CDR3 comprises 16 residues. The germline V gene encodes CDR1 GEAIGNYY and CDR2 EKD. V gave up 0 bases and J gave up 0 bases; unmatched junction bases: 6. CDR3 in amino acids: CACDTVWGLHTDKLIF. The CDR3 bases are TGTGCCTGTGACACCGTCTGGGGGCTCCACACCGATAAACTCATCTTT.

In this sample, this clone turned up a few times. The J gene is TRDJ2, the V gene TRDV2; D is undetermined. V shed 1 base and J shed 0 bases, with 17 bases lying between them. The germline CDR1 and CDR2 sequences are GEAIGNYY and EKD. This CDR3 is 18 amino acids long. CDR3 amino acids: CACDTVGVPPTLTAQLFF. CDR3 coding DNA: TGTGCCTGTGACACTGTCGGGGTCCCTCCGACTTTGACAGCACAACTCTTCTTT.

This clone is termed medium-sized (0.01 to 0.1%). The same CDR3 can be traced to other DNA sequences in this sample. The rearrangement links TRDV2 to TRDJ3, with 8 bases identical to TRDD3. This CDR3 comprises 17 residues. CDR1 and CDR2 from the germline V gene are GEAIGNYY and EKD. Trimming took 2 bases from V and 0 from J; bases not matched to a gene: 2. The CDR3: CACDNTGGSWDTRQMFF. As DNA, the CDR3 is TGTGCCTGTGACAATACTGGGGGCTCCTGGGACACCCGACAGATGTTTTTC.